This TCR beta chain was profiled in a study of blood T cell repertoires in COVID-19. The germline CDR1 and CDR2 sequences are MNHNS and SASEGT. With 0 bases removed from V and 6 bases from J, the gap between germline ends came to 15 bases. CDR3 size: 16 residues. Per the study methods: Estimation of nucleated cell counts was performed using reference gene primer amplification. Using immunoSEQ multiplex PCR, the repertoire was profiled, and TCRdb retains in-frame clones only, with some absent. The V and J calls and clone size are taken from that table; D and trimming were inferred from the DNA. The repertoire holds 150,000 to 200,000 clones, with about 83% as singletons. Seattle-derived patients entered the study during active infection and were followed longitudinally.

Sequenced: peripheral blood. V is TRBV6-1 and J is TRBJ1-3; TRBD1 is a possible D gene (6 bases). This receptor was obtained from an older woman with COVID-19, enrolled during active disease. The CDR3 is CASSEALSQGQNTIYF. The CDR3 nucleotides are TGTGCCAGCAGTGAAGCGCTATCCCAGGGACAAAACACCATATATTTT.